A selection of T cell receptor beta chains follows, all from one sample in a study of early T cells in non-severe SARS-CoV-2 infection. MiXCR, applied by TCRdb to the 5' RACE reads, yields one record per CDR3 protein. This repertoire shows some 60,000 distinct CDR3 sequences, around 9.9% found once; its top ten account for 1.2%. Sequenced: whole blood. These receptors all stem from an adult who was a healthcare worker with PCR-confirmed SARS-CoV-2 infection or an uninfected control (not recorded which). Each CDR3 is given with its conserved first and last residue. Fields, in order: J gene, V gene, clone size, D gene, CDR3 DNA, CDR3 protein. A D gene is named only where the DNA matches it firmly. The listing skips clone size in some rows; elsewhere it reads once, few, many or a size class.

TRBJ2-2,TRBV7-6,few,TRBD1,TGTGCCAGCAGCCAGACGGACAGGGCTGGTGGCGGGGAGCTGTTTTTT,CASSQTDRAGGGELFF
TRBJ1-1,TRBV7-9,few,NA,TGTGCCAGCACGACAGGTACTATGAACACTGAAGCTTTCTTT,CASTTGTMNTEAFF
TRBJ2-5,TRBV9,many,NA,TGTGCCAGCAGCGCACAACTAGGGGTAGAGACCCAGTACTTC,CASSAQLGVETQYF
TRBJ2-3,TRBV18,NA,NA,TGTGCCAGCTCACCACGGACGCAGAAACTGTCAGATACGCAGTATTTT,CASSPRTQKLSDTQYF
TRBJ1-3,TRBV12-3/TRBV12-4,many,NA,TGTGCCAGCAGTCCAGGGGCCTCTGGAAACACCATATATTTT,CASSPGASGNTIYF
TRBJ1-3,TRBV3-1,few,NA,TGTGCCAGCAGCCAAGACACAGGGTTTCTCGGAAACACCATATATTTT,CASSQDTGFLGNTIYF
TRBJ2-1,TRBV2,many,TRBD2,TGTGCCAGCGCGGGGGGGCACTACAATGAGCAGTTCTTC,CASAGGHYNEQFF
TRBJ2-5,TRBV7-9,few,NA,TGTGCCAGCTCATGGGGGCCCGAGACCCAGTACTTC,CASSWGPETQYF
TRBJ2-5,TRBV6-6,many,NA,TGTGCCAGCAGATTGACCAGCCAAGAGACCCAGTACTTC,CASRLTSQETQYF
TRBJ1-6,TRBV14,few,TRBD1,TGTGCCAGCAGCCAGTGGGACAGGAATAATTCACCCCTCCACTTT,CASSQWDRNNSPLHF
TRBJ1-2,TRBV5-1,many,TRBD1,TGCGCCAGCAGCTTTACCGGGACAGGGGGCGACTATGGCTACACCTTC,CASSFTGTGGDYGYTF
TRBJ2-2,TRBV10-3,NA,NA,TGTGCCATCAGTGAGTCGTACACCGGGGAGCTGTTTTTT,CAISESYTGELFF
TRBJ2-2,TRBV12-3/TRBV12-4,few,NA,TGTGCCAGCAGTTGGGCGGGGAACGCGAACACCGGGGAGCTGTTTTTT,CASSWAGNANTGELFF
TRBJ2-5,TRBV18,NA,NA,TGTGCCAGCTCACTCACCGGGGCCTACCAAGAGACCCAGTACTTC,CASSLTGAYQETQYF
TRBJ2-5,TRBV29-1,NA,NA,TGCAGCGTTGACGGGAGTGAAGGGCCCCAAGAGACCCAGTACTTC,CSVDGSEGPQETQYF
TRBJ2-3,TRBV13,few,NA,TGTGCCAGCAGCCTCAGTATAAAGGAAGACCCCACAGATACGCAGTATTTT,CASSLSIKEDPTDTQYF
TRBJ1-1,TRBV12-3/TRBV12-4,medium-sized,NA,TGTGCCAGCAGTTTGATGAAGGGCAAGAACACTGAAGCTTTCTTT,CASSLMKGKNTEAFF
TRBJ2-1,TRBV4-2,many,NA,TGTGCCAGCAGCCAATGGGGTAATGAGCAGTTCTTC,CASSQWGNEQFF
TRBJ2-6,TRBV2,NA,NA,TGTGCCAGCCGGCGAGGGAGCTCTGGGGCCAACGTCCTGACTTTC,CASRRGSSGANVLTF
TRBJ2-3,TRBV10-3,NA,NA,TGTGCCATCAGTGAGTCCCTTGCGGCAGATACGCAGTATTTT,CAISESLAADTQYF
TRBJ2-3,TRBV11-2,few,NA,TGTGCCAGCAGCTTAGAGTTAGCTAGCACAGATACGCAGTATTTT,CASSLELASTDTQYF
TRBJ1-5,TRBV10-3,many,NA,TGTGCCACCAGGACGGACAGTGACAATCAGCCCCAGCATTTT,CATRTDSDNQPQHF
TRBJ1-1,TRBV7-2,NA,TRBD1,TGTGCCAGCAGCTTAGAGGGGACAGGAAAAACTGAAGCTTTCTTT,CASSLEGTGKTEAFF
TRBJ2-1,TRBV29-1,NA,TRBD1,TGCAGCGCCCGCGCCAGGGGGCCTCATGAGCAGTTCTTC,CSARARGPHEQFF
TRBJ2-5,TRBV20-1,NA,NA,TGCAGTGCTAGAATCTCTTCGGGTTCCTCCCAAGAGACCCAGTACTTC,CSARISSGSSQETQYF
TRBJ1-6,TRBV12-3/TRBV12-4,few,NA,TGTGCCAGCAGCCGGTCGTCGCCGCGGAATTCACCCCTCCACTTT,CASSRSSPRNSPLHF
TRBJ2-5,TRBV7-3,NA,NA,TGTGCCAGCAGCTTAAAAGGCGGGGAGACCCAGTACTTC,CASSLKGGETQYF
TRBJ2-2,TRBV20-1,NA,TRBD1,TGCAGTGCTCGTCCGGAGGGACAGGTCACCGGGGAGCTGTTTTTT,CSARPEGQVTGELFF
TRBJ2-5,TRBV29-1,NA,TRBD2,TGCAGCGTTGAGGGGACGATAGCGGGGGAAGAGGAGACCCAGTACTTC,CSVEGTIAGEEETQYF
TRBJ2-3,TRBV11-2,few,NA,TGTGCCAGCAGCCAATGGACAGATACGCAGTATTTT,CASSQWTDTQYF
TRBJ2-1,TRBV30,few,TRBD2,TGTGCCTGGACTGGGGGCTTTTTGTTAGCGGGGGTTAATGAGCAGTTCTTC,CAWTGGFLLAGVNEQFF
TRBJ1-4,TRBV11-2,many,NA,TGTGCCAGCAGCCCTAGCCAAAAACTGTTTTTT,CASSPSQKLFF
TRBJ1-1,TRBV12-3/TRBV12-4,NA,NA,TGTGCCAGCAGTTTAGGCCAAACGAACACTGAAGCTTTCTTT,CASSLGQTNTEAFF
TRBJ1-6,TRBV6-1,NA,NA,TGTGCCAGCAGTGAAGCGACAGAGGATACACCCCTCCACTTT,CASSEATEDTPLHF
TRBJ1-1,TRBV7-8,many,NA,TGTGCCAGCAGCCTAGCCATCGGACCGACATTAGAAGCTTTCTTT,CASSLAIGPTLEAFF
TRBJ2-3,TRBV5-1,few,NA,TGCGCCAGCAGCGCCCTGACAGGAGTTAAGACAGATACGCAGTATTTT,CASSALTGVKTDTQYF
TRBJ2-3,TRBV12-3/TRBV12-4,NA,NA,TGTGCCAGCAGGGGGACTGTGGATACGCAGTATTTT,CASRGTVDTQYF